The sequence of this T cell receptor (beta chain) was determined in a study of cytomegalovirus exposure and HLA in healthy donors. V was trimmed by 4 bases and J by 1 base, leaving 25 bases between them. The CDR3 contains 19 residues. The germline gives CDR1 SEHNR, CDR2 FQNEAQ (reference sequence). The PCR contained 60 Vbeta and 13 Jbeta primers. Sequenced by immunoSEQ multiplex PCR; TCRdb stores in-frame clones only, minus some. The profile shows roughly 140,000 clones, 60% to 80% of them singletons. In the case of this clone: Its matching antigen is unknown.

Findings and limits, study-wide: Later analysis identified a missense DCLRE1C variant that was linked to TCR beta V- and J-gene trimming.

V gene TRBV7-9 combines with J gene TRBJ1-1; possible D gene TRBD1, 5 bases. This TCR was sampled from a woman aged 40-49 years in good health and CMV-seropositive. Material: PBMCs. CDR3 amino acids: CASSSYASRGGGPNTEAFF. The CDR3 DNA follows: TGTGCCAGCAGCTCCTACGCGTCCCGGGGGGGAGGTCCGAACACTGAAGCTTTCTTT.